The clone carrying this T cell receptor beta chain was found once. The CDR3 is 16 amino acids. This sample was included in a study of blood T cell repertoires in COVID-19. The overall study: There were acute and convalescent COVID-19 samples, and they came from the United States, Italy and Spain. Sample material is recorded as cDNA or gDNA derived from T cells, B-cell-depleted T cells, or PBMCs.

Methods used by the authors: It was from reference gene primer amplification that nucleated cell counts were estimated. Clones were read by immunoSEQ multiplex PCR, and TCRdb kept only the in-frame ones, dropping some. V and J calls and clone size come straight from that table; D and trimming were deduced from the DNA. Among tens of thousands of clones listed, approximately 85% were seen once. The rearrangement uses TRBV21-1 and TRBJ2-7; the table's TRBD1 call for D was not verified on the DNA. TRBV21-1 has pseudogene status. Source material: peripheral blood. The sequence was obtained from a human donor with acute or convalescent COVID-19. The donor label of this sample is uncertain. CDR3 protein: CASSKGSGVVSYEQYF. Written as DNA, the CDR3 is TGTGCCAGCAGCAAAGGCTCAGGGGTTGTCTCCTACGAGCAGTACTTC.